The 19 T cell receptor beta chains presented below share a single source sample, sequenced in a study of shared clonotypes between healthy human individuals. Here immunoSEQ multiplex PCR was the method, and the copy in TCRdb shows in-frame clones only, minus some. This table has hundreds of thousands of clones, about 91% appearing once. Cells designated naive CD8 were CD45RO-negative and were positively selected for CCR7, with terminally differentiated effector memory CD45RA+ cells excluded. The sample comprised naive CD8+ T cells sorted from blood. These receptors were taken from a young man in good health.

This chain connects TRBV9 to TRBJ1-1; a weak D match, TRBD1 (5 bases). CDR3 length: 14 amino acids. V gave up 4 bases and J gave up 4 bases, with 14 bases separating them. Germline CDR1 reads SGDLS; CDR2 reads YYNGEE. The CDR3 loop is CASSPRDPLTEAFF. CDR3 sequence (DNA): TGTGCCAGCAGCCCTCGGGACCCCCTCACTGAAGCTTTCTTT. The full variable domain, its missing parts supplied by reference TRBV9 and TRBJ1-1, is DSGVTQTPKHLITATGQRVTLRCSPRSGDLSVYWYQQSLDQGLQFLIQYYNGEERAKGNILERFSAQQFPDLHSELNLSSLELGDSALYFCASSPRDPLTEAFFGQGTRLTVV.

J is TRBJ2-3 and V is TRBV4-1; 8 bases align to TRBD2. The CDR3 has 15 amino acids. V gave up 4 bases and J gave up 1 base; unmatched junction bases: 4. Germline assignment: CDR1 MGHRA and CDR2 YSYEKL. The CDR3 DNA follows: TGCGCCAGCAGCCCCCCGGGGGGGCGCACAGATACGCAGTATTTT. Its translation is CASSPPGGRTDTQYF.

The gene calls are TRBV21-1 and TRBJ2-1; TRBD2 was called by the table and not checked on the DNA. TRBV21-1 is described as a pseudogene. This CDR3 has 20 amino acids. The DNA for the CDR3 is TGTGCCAGCAGCAAAGCAGAGACTAGCGGGAAGAAAAGTGGGGACAATGAGCAGTTCTTC. It translates to CASSKAETSGKKSGDNEQFF.

The rearrangement uses TRBV7-2 and TRBJ2-2, with TRBD2 matching 13 bases. There are 18 residues in the CDR3. V lost 5 bases and J lost 5; bases outside the gene matches: 11. CDR1 and CDR2 from the germline V gene are SGHTA and FQGNSA. This chain's CDR3 is CASSPGLAGEHRTGELFF. CDR3 nucleotide sequence: TGTGCCAGCAGCCCTGGACTAGCGGGAGAGCATAGGACCGGGGAGCTGTTTTTT. The complete variable domain, with remaining parts taken from reference TRBV7-2 and TRBJ2-2, reads GAGVSQSPSNKVTEKGKDVELRCDPISGHTALYWYRQSLGQGLEFLIYFQGNSAPDKSGLPSDRFSAERTGGSVSTLTIQRTQQEDSAVYLCASSPGLAGEHRTGELFFGEGSRLTVL.

This chain connects TRBV28 to TRBJ1-3; D unresolved. Trimming shortened V by 4 bases and J by 3 bases, and 10 bases separated the two germline ends. This CDR3 has 14 residues. Germline CDR1 is MDHEN and CDR2 is SYDVKM. CDR3: CASSSPGFGNTIYF. CDR3 in DNA: TGTGCCAGCAGTTCTCCGGGATTTGGAAACACCATATATTTT.

The V gene is TRBV27, the J gene TRBJ1-5; D gene uncertain. Trimming took off 8 bases at V and 0 bases at J, with 14 bases between the two ends. The CDR3 covers 15 residues. The germline gives CDR1 MNHEY, CDR2 SMNVEV (reference sequence). The DNA of the CDR3 is TGTGCCAGCTCTAGGAGACGCAATAGCAATCAGCCCCAGCATTTT. Amino acids: CASSRRRNSNQPQHF.

The gene calls are TRBV11-1 and TRBJ2-7; 7 nucleotides line up with TRBD2. The germline V gene encodes CDR1 SGHAT and CDR2 FQDESV (reference sequence). With V trimmed by 7 bases and J by 3 bases, 12 bases remained unmatched. The CDR3 has 15 amino acids. CDR3 sequence: CASTTAASGDYEQYF. For the CDR3, the DNA is TGTGCCAGCACGACAGCGGCTAGCGGCGACTACGAGCAGTACTTC.

This chain links TRBV11-2 with TRBJ2-1, with unresolved D. V was pared by 5 bases and J by 0 bases, with 5 bases between. The CDR3 has 13 amino acids. Per germline, CDR1 SGHAT and CDR2 FQNNGV. The CDR3 DNA is TGTGCCAGCAGCGAGCGCTCCTACAATGAGCAGTTCTTC. This codes for CASSERSYNEQFF.

The chain is built from TRBV28 and TRBJ2-7; 8 bases map to TRBD1. This CDR3 contains 14 residues. CDR1 is MDHEN and CDR2 is SYDVKM in the germline V gene. Losses at the gene ends were 2 bases for V and 6 bases for J; bases not matched to a gene: 6. In nucleotides, the CDR3 is TGTGCCAGCAGTTTAGCAGGGGGCGCGGGCGAGCAGTACTTC. Residues: CASSLAGGAGEQYF.

This chain connects TRBV5-4 to TRBJ2-1; possible D gene TRBD2, 6 bases. The length of the CDR3 is 16 residues. Trimming stripped 4 bases from V and 6 bases from J, with 20 bases between. The germline V gene encodes CDR1 SGHNT and CDR2 YYREEE (reference sequence). CDR3 DNA sequence: TGTGCCAGCAGCCCTGGGTGGCGCGGGAAGTCCAATGAGCAGTTCTTC. Its protein product is CASSPGWRGKSNEQFF.

The gene calls are TRBV7-3 and TRBJ2-3; TRBD2 is a possible D gene (6 bases). Germline lookup yields CDR1 SGHTA and CDR2 FQGTGA. The CDR3 has 15 residues. Trimming took off 5 bases at V and 0 bases at J, with 12 bases between the two ends. The CDR3 spells CASSISGTSTDTQYF. In DNA form, the CDR3 reads TGTGCCAGCAGCATTTCGGGGACTAGCACAGATACGCAGTATTTT.

The chain employs TRBV6-1 and TRBJ2-7; no clear D gene. Germline CDR1 reads MNHNS; CDR2 reads SASEGT. This CDR3 has 15 amino acids. V was cut by 7 bases and J by 3 bases, with 19 bases left in between. The CDR3 spells CASKTGPPSVYEQYF. CDR3 sequence (DNA): TGTGCCAGCAAAACCGGGCCACCCTCGGTCTACGAGCAGTACTTC.

The chain has TRBV5-1 and TRBJ2-1; 9 bases line up with TRBD2. The ends lost 0 bases at V and 6 bases at J; junction bases unmatched: 10. This CDR3 is built from 17 residues. Germline V gene sequence: CDR1 SGHRS, CDR2 YFSETQ. The CDR3 sequence is CASSLAEAGLAGNEQFF. Here the CDR3 DNA reads TGCGCCAGCAGCTTGGCCGAGGCGGGACTAGCCGGCAATGAGCAGTTCTTC.

A word on this clone: This same CDR3 is encoded by further DNA sequences in the sample. The rearrangement joins TRBV9 to TRBJ2-5; TRBD2 aligns across 11 bases. CDR1 SGDLS and CDR2 YYNGEE come from the germline V gene. CDR3 length equals 15 residues. J lost 0 bases, V lost 4 bases, and 2 bases had no gene match. Here the CDR3 reads CASSPSGRYQETQYF. The CDR3 coding sequence is TGTGCCAGCAGCCCTAGCGGGAGGTACCAAGAGACCCAGTACTTC. The variable domain in full, completed from reference TRBV9 and TRBJ2-5, reads DSGVTQTPKHLITATGQRVTLRCSPRSGDLSVYWYQQSLDQGLQFLIQYYNGEERAKGNILERFSAQQFPDLHSELNLSSLELGDSALYFCASSPSGRYQETQYFGPGTRLLVL.

The rearrangement joins TRBV27 to TRBJ1-2; 7 bases fit TRBD1. CDR3 length equals 15 residues. After removal of 5 bases from V and 3 bases from J, the junction contained 9 bases not matched to a gene. Germline assignment: CDR1 MNHEY and CDR2 SMNVEV (reference sequence). CDR3 DNA sequence: TGTGCCAGCAGTACCAGACAGGGTTCTTACTATGGCTACACCTTC. It codes for CASSTRQGSYYGYTF.

This rearrangement joins TRBV29-1 to TRBJ2-1; the match to TRBD2 covers 8 bases. Trimming removed 8 bases from V and 7 bases from J; junction bases left unmatched: 19. Germline assignment: CDR1 SQVTM and CDR2 ANQGSEA. The CDR3 extends over 16 amino acids. The CDR3 spells CSPVAAGTRSWNEQFF. Written as DNA, the CDR3 is TGCAGCCCAGTTGCCGCCGGGACTAGATCATGGAATGAGCAGTTCTTC.

This chain links TRBV7-8 with TRBJ2-1; TRBD2 matches 9 bases. Germline CDR1 is SGHVS and CDR2 is FQNEAQ. The CDR3 has 16 amino acids. J lost 2 bases, V lost 5 bases, and 7 bases had no gene match. The DNA of the CDR3 is TGTGCCAGCAGCACCCCTAGCGGGGTAGCCTACAATGAGCAGTTCTTC. It translates to CASSTPSGVAYNEQFF.

The chain carries TRBV5-5 and TRBJ1-2; tentatively, D is TRBD1 (5 bases). V lost 0 bases, J lost 1 base, and 10 bases lay in between. The germline V gene has CDR1 SGHKS and CDR2 YYEKEE (reference sequence). The CDR3 sequence is 15 residues long. CDR3 coding DNA: TGTGCCAGCAGCTTGGCGTCGGGGGGTAACTATGGCTACACCTTC. Translation: CASSLASGGNYGYTF.

The chain has TRBV18 and TRBJ2-7; D tentatively fits TRBD1 or TRBD2 (5 bases each). The germline V gene has CDR1 KGHSH and CDR2 LQKENI. V shed 6 bases and J shed 2 bases, with 14 bases lying between them. This CDR3 has 14 residues. This chain's CDR3 is CASSRDGAPYEQYF. CDR3 sequence (DNA): TGTGCCAGCTCCCGCGACGGGGCACCCTACGAGCAGTACTTC.